The subject of this entry is one TCR beta chain. V was pared by 3 bases and J by 0 bases, with 12 bases between. This CDR3 is built from 17 residues. The germline V gene has CDR1 ENHRY and CDR2 SYGVKD. The data were obtained in a study of control samples from healthy donors and cancer patients. Sequencing was performed with immunoSEQ multiplex PCR; in TCRdb, only in-frame clones are kept and a portion is missing. This sample has fewer than 70,000 clones, with around 87% found just once. This TCR derives from a man aged 55 to 69 with head and neck cancer. The chain employs TRBV10-3 and TRBJ2-6; D remains ambiguous. The sequencing input was PBMCs. CDR3 sequence (DNA): TGTGCCATCAGTGATGGCCCGGCAAGCTCTGGGGCCAACGTCCTGACTTTC. It is translated as CAISDGPASSGANVLTF.